This T cell receptor beta chain comes out of a study of CD8+ T cells in alopecia areata. Across the study: Treatment with tofacitinib (6 to 18 months) was followed by 6 months off drug. The authors scored treated patients' severity by affected scalp percentage. Study results and caveats: Tofacitinib did not eliminate many expanded lesional clones from scalp or blood. For lesional scalp, especially alopecia totalis/universalis, clonality was higher than in normal scalp.

Worth noting for this clone: The target antigen is unknown.

The CDR3 consists of 14 residues. The J segment lost 2 bases and the V segment lost 3 bases, leaving 2 bases of the junction unmatched. CDR1 and CDR2 from the germline V gene are LGHNA and YSLEER. Treatment noted: oral pan-JAK inhibitor, 5-10 mg twice daily. cDNA serving as the sequencing template came from extracted, reverse transcribed RNA. Some clones are missing from TCRdb's copy, which holds only in-frame ones; the method was immunoSEQ multiplex PCR. The table has roughly 200,000 clones, about 53% seen once. The TCR sequence derives from a human donor with alopecia areata. The sequences come from CD8+ T cells sorted from blood, collected at week 24, from a patient treated with tofacitinib. V gene TRBV4-3 combines with J gene TRBJ2-3; 7 bases agree with TRBD2. The CDR3 region is CASSQAGVTDTQYF. CDR3 nucleotides: TGCGCCAGCAGCCAGGCGGGGGTCACAGATACGCAGTATTTT.